This TCR beta chain was recovered during a study of radiation and T cells in renal cell carcinoma. TCRdb's table, derived via immunoSEQ multiplex PCR, lists solely in-frame clones and lacks some. The sample has 90,000 to 100,000 clones; 84% are singletons. Germline V gene data show CDR1 as SNHLY and CDR2 as FYNNEI. This CDR3 region has 12 residues. The time point was: blood 4 weeks post-SBRT, at nephrectomy. Treatment defined: 15 Gy SBRT to primary tumor, nephrectomy 4 weeks later. The sequences come from blood, collected from a patient whose treatment included radiotherapy and nephrectomy. The clonotype comes from a man aged 60-69 years with renal cell carcinoma. This sequence joins TRBV2 and TRBJ2-5; TRBD1 is a possible D gene (5 bases). The DNA for the CDR3 is TGTGCTGTTTGGGGCGTGAAAGAGACCCAGTACTTC. Residues: CAVWGVKETQYF.